The 21 T cell receptor beta chains below were found in one sample sequenced in a study of cytomegalovirus exposure and HLA in healthy donors. 60 Vbeta and 13 Jbeta primers were used in PCR. Clones were read by immunoSEQ multiplex PCR, and TCRdb kept only the in-frame ones, dropping some. The sample contains roughly 150,000 clones, over 60% of which appear only once. The sample was PBMCs. The source of these receptors is a woman aged 30 to 39 in good health and CMV-seropositive.

This clone was counted a few times. The chain links TRBV30 to TRBJ2-2; D not resolved. With 3 bases removed from V and 3 bases from J, the gap between germline ends came to 14 bases. Germline CDR1 and CDR2: GTSNPN and SVGIG (reference sequence). The CDR3 loop spans 15 amino acids. The CDR3 reads CAWSHRGAYTGELFF. CDR3 sequence (DNA): TGTGCCTGGAGCCACCGCGGTGCGTACACCGGGGAGCTGTTTTTT.

This chain links TRBV6-6 with TRBJ2-3; perhaps TRBD2 as D (5 bases). Trimming shortened V by 6 bases and J by 7 bases, and 11 bases separated the two germline ends. This CDR3 contains 12 residues. Germline V gives CDR1 MNHNY, CDR2 SVGAGI (reference sequence). The CDR3 DNA sequence: TGTGCCAGCAGCCCCCGAGGGAATACGCAGTATTTT. As protein: CASSPRGNTQYF.

The chain links TRBV10-1 to TRBJ2-2, with D possibly matching TRBD1 (5 bases). V lost 6 bases, J lost 9 bases, and 11 bases lay in between. This CDR3 has 12 residues. Germline lookup yields CDR1 WNHNN and CDR2 SYGVQD (reference sequence). DNA of the CDR3: TGCGCCAGCAGCGACAGTAACCGGGAGCTGTTTTTT. Amino acid sequence: CASSDSNRELFF.

The J gene is TRBJ1-5, the V gene TRBV7-2; D ambiguous. Deletions cut 2 bases from V and 4 bases from J, with 6 bases between. Germline CDR1 reads SGHTA; CDR2 reads FQGNSA. The CDR3 is 13 amino acids. CDR3 residues: CASSLLSNQPQHF. The CDR3 region has the DNA TGTGCCAGCAGCTTACTATCGAATCAGCCCCAGCATTTT.

The chain combines TRBV6-6 with TRBJ2-7, with D perhaps matching TRBD1 (6 bases). Trimming took 2 bases from V and 0 from J, leaving 14 bases between them. This CDR3 spans 16 amino acids. In germline, CDR1 is MNHNY, CDR2 SVGAGI (reference sequence). The CDR3 DNA sequence: TGTGCCAGCAGTTACCCCACAGGGACCAACTCCTACGAGCAGTACTTC. Translation: CASSYPTGTNSYEQYF.

This chain uses TRBV7-9 with TRBJ1-1, with 7 bases that match TRBD1. The CDR3 length is 14 residues. The V and J ends lost 1 base and 10 bases, in that order; junction bases with no gene match: 9. CDR1 is SEHNR, CDR2 FQNEAQ, per germline (reference sequence). The CDR3 loop is CASSLVGGQVVAFF. The CDR3 nucleotides read TGTGCCAGCAGCTTAGTGGGAGGACAGGTCGTAGCTTTCTTT.

J is TRBJ2-5 and V is TRBV6-5; no clear D. The ends were cut back, 2 bases at V and 1 base at J, with 8 bases in the middle. CDR1 is MNHEY, CDR2 SVGAGI, per germline. CDR3 length: 14 residues. CDR3 region: CASSYGEAQETQYF. DNA for the CDR3: TGTGCCAGCAGTTACGGCGAGGCCCAAGAGACCCAGTACTTC.

CDR3 DNA sequence: TGTGCCAGCAGTGGTTTAGGCAGGCACCGACAAGAGACCCAGTACTTC. Its translation: CASSGLGRHRQETQYF. V and J are TRBV2 and TRBJ2-5; D gene ambiguous. Trimming pared 4 bases from V and 2 bases from J, leaving 17 bases between. CDR3 length: 16 residues. The germline V gene has CDR1 SNHLY and CDR2 FYNNEI.

This clone has more than one count but fewer than ten. The chain is built from TRBV4-1 and TRBJ1-5; 10 bases fit TRBD1. The germline V gene encodes CDR1 MGHRA and CDR2 YSYEKL. The CDR3 has 19 residues. V lost 1 base and J lost 1; bases outside the gene matches: 10. CDR3 loop: CASSQVWARQGASNQPQHF. The CDR3 nucleotides are TGCGCCAGCAGCCAAGTGTGGGCGCGACAGGGGGCGAGCAATCAGCCCCAGCATTTT.

CDR3 coding DNA: TGCGCCAGCAGCCTAGCCGGGGTCTCCCTAAACTATGGCTACACCTTC. Its protein is CASSLAGVSLNYGYTF. The chain is built from TRBV5-1 and TRBJ1-2; D ambiguous. The CDR3 loop spans 16 amino acids. Germline lookup yields CDR1 SGHRS and CDR2 YFSETQ. V was trimmed by 4 bases and J by 2 bases, leaving 18 bases between them. Combining the CDR3 with reference TRBV5-1 and TRBJ1-2 gives the whole variable domain KAGVTQTPRYLIKTRGQQVTLSCSPISGHRSVSWYQQTPGQGLQFLFEYFSETQRNKGNFPGRFSGRQFSNSRSEMNVSTLELGDSALYLCASSLAGVSLNYGYTFGSGTRLTVV.

This clone was seen a few times. The chain uses TRBV5-6 and TRBJ2-1, with 8 bases aligning to TRBD2. The CDR3 loop spans 12 amino acids. Germline V gives CDR1 SGHDT, CDR2 YYEEEE. The junction had 2 bases not matched to a gene; V was cut back by 3 bases and J by 9 bases. CDR3 coding DNA: TGTGCCAGCAGCTCGGGAGGGGCTGAGCAGTTCTTC. Amino acid sequence: CASSSGGAEQFF.

The genes are TRBV11-2 and TRBJ1-3, with unresolved D. Trimming stripped 0 bases from V and 2 bases from J, with 5 bases between. CDR1 is SGHAT, CDR2 FQNNGV, per germline. The CDR3 spans 14 residues. CDR3 sequence: CASSLERAGNTIYF. For the CDR3, the DNA is TGTGCCAGCAGCTTAGAGAGGGCTGGAAACACCATATATTTT.

The chain is built from TRBV11-2 and TRBJ1-3; D is perhaps TRBD1 (6 bases). Trimming cost V 5 bases and J 8 bases, with 19 bases left between them. This CDR3 is 15 amino acids long. Per germline, CDR1 SGHAT and CDR2 FQNNGV. CDR3 region: CASSPRRGLADTIYF. The DNA for the CDR3 is TGTGCCAGCAGCCCCCGGCGGGGGCTTGCGGACACCATATATTTT.

The gene calls are TRBV5-1 and TRBJ2-6; D unclear. There are 14 residues in the CDR3. The germline V gene encodes CDR1 SGHRS and CDR2 YFSETQ. V was pared by 4 bases and J by 0 bases, with 5 bases between. This CDR3 is CASSPSSGANVLTF. In DNA, the CDR3 is TGCGCCAGCAGCCCCTCCTCTGGGGCCAACGTCCTGACTTTC.

In this sample, this clone turned up a few times. The genes are TRBV5-1 and TRBJ1-1; D is ambiguous. This CDR3 is built from 13 residues. Per germline, CDR1 SGHRS and CDR2 YFSETQ. Trimming stripped 5 bases from V and 0 bases from J, with 8 bases between. CDR3 bases: TGCGCCAGCAGGGTAGACATGAACACTGAAGCTTTCTTT. Protein product: CASRVDMNTEAFF.

The genes are TRBV6-1 and TRBJ1-1; 7 bases are shared with TRBD1. Trimming at V came to 7 bases and at J to 4 bases, leaving 6 bases not matched to a gene. The CDR3 runs 13 residues. Germline CDR1 reads MNHNS; CDR2 reads SASEGT. CDR3 bases: TGTGCCAGCATGCTTGACAGGGCCACTGAAGCTTTCTTT. It encodes CASMLDRATEAFF.

The V gene is TRBV5-1, the J gene TRBJ1-4; 8 bases are a match to TRBD1. Germline CDR1 and CDR2: SGHRS and YFSETQ. The CDR3 sequence is 19 residues long. The V segment lost 0 bases and the J segment 8 bases; nucleotides outside the gene matches: 18. The CDR3 reads CASSLDPGTGGLWREKLFF. CDR3 nucleotides: TGCGCCAGCAGCTTGGACCCCGGGACAGGAGGACTTTGGCGCGAAAAACTGTTTTTT.

V and J are TRBV4-1 and TRBJ1-3, with D unresolved. CDR1 is MGHRA, CDR2 YSYEKL, per germline. CDR3 length: 14 amino acids. V was clipped by 3 bases and J by 4 bases, with 10 bases between them. The CDR3 here is CASSQREGGNTIYF. For the CDR3, the DNA is TGCGCCAGCAGCCAGAGGGAAGGAGGAAACACCATATATTTT.

This clone has only a few counts. The chain employs TRBV5-1 and TRBJ2-1; D is possibly TRBD2 (6 bases). The germline V gene encodes CDR1 SGHRS and CDR2 YFSETQ. This CDR3 region has 16 residues. The ends were cut back, 2 bases at V and 3 bases at J, with 15 bases in the middle. The DNA for the CDR3 is TGCGCCAGCAGCTTACCCGGGAGCTACCGCTACAATGAGCAGTTCTTC. Amino acids: CASSLPGSYRYNEQFF. Complete variable domain (other parts from reference TRBV5-1 and TRBJ2-1): KAGVTQTPRYLIKTRGQQVTLSCSPISGHRSVSWYQQTPGQGLQFLFEYFSETQRNKGNFPGRFSGRQFSNSRSEMNVSTLELGDSALYLCASSLPGSYRYNEQFFGPGTRLTVL.

This rearrangement joins TRBV6-5 to TRBJ2-7, with a tentative D call TRBD1 (6 bases). Trimming shortened V by 5 bases and J by 3 bases, and 17 bases separated the two germline ends. The CDR3 contains 15 residues. From germline, CDR1 is MNHEY and CDR2 SVGAGI. The CDR3 nucleotides read TGTGCCAGCAGTCCTACCCATGCAGGGGTCTACGAGCAGTACTTC. Translating it yields CASSPTHAGVYEQYF.

The rearrangement links TRBV19 to TRBJ1-2; tentative D call: TRBD1 (5 bases). The CDR3 runs to 16 residues. V lost 2 bases, J lost 4 bases, and 17 bases lay in between. Germline V lookup: CDR1 LNHDA, CDR2 SQIVND (reference sequence). The CDR3 bases are TGTGCCAGTAGTATAACGCAGGGTTGGACCTCCTATGGCTACACCTTC. Its protein product is CASSITQGWTSYGYTF.